This T cell receptor beta chain was captured by sequencing in a study of shared clonotypes between healthy human individuals. Study-wide context: Donors were two women and a few men aged 18 to 49.

Here immunoSEQ multiplex PCR was the method, and the copy in TCRdb shows in-frame clones only, minus some. This table has roughly 110,000 clones, more than 65% appearing once. The origin of this receptor is a woman in her twenties or thirties in good health. The sample comprised memory CD8+ T cells sorted from blood. Described subset: CD45RO+ cells pooled with CCR7-negative TemRA cells.

Here the CDR3 reads CASNLIAKGAFGEAFF. The CDR3 DNA reads TGTGCCAGCAACCTCATAGCGAAGGGGGCGTTTGGTGAAGCTTTCTTT. This sequence joins TRBV27 and TRBJ1-1; TRBD1 matches at 7 bases. Germline CDR1 MNHEY, CDR2 SMNVEV (reference sequence). The CDR3 is 16 amino acids. V trimming: 7 bases; J trimming: 7 bases; junction bases outside the gene matches: 18.